The 21 T cell receptor beta chains reported below all come from one sample, sequenced in a study of multiple sclerosis patients with progressive multifocal leukoencephalopathy. Sequencing was performed with immunoSEQ multiplex PCR; in TCRdb, only in-frame clones are kept and a portion is missing. The table lists over 20,000 clones, under 95% of them singletons. Time point meaning: more than ten months of natalizumab therapy. The sequencing here drew on PBMCs, taken from a patient treated with natalizumab. The receptors were sampled from a man aged 25 to 40 with multiple sclerosis.

This chain joins TRBV2 and TRBJ2-7; D perhaps matches TRBD2 (8 bases). CDR1 and CDR2 (germline): SNHLY, FYNNEI. V was clipped by 6 bases and J by 5 bases, with 17 bases between them. The CDR3 loop spans 14 amino acids. CDR3 nucleotide sequence: TGTGCCAGCAGAGCGGGGGACAGTGGAGACGAGCAGTACTTC. Protein product: CASRAGDSGDEQYF. Complete variable domain (other parts from reference TRBV2 and TRBJ2-7): EPEVTQTPSHQVTQMGQEVILRCVPISNHLYFYWYRQILGQKVEFLVSFYNNEISEKSEIFDDQFSVERPDGSNFTLKIRSTKLEDSAMYFCASRAGDSGDEQYFGPGTRLTVT.

This chain joins TRBV7-2 and TRBJ2-7; 8 bases agree with TRBD1. Germline CDR1 reads SGHTA; CDR2 reads FQGNSA. J was trimmed by 7 bases and V by 5 bases; bases with no gene match: 7. The CDR3 spans 13 residues. CDR3 loop: CASSPSTGVEQYF. The CDR3 DNA reads TGTGCCAGCAGCCCCTCGACAGGGGTGGAGCAGTACTTC.

The V call is TRBV9, the J call TRBJ1-2, with D perhaps TRBD1 (6 bases). V was clipped by 3 bases and J by 2 bases, with 11 bases between them. This CDR3 region has 14 residues. Germline CDR1 reads SGDLS; CDR2 reads YYNGEE. CDR3 residues: CASSAGGRNYGYTF. DNA of the CDR3: TGTGCCAGCAGCGCCGGGGGGCGGAACTATGGCTACACCTTC.

The gene calls are TRBV4-1 and TRBJ2-2; D is unresolved. The CDR3 extends over 14 amino acids. V was cut by 4 bases and J by 0 bases, with 6 bases left in between. In germline, CDR1 is MGHRA, CDR2 YSYEKL. The CDR3 DNA reads as TGCGCCAGCAGCCCTAGTGCGAACACCGGGGAGCTGTTTTTT. Its translation: CASSPSANTGELFF.

The chain carries TRBV28 and TRBJ1-3; TRBD1 agrees at 7 bases. Germline V gives CDR1 MDHEN, CDR2 SYDVKM. V shed 4 bases, J shed 3 bases, and the junction held 3 bases outside the gene matches. This CDR3 is built from 14 residues. CDR3 amino acids: CASSSTGVGNTIYF. The CDR3 DNA reads as TGTGCCAGCAGTTCCACAGGGGTTGGAAACACCATATATTTT.

The chain is built from TRBV7-6 and TRBJ2-1; 7 bases fit TRBD2. The CDR3 is 11 residues long. After removal of 6 bases from V and 7 bases from J, the junction contained 0 bases not matched to a gene. The germline V gene has CDR1 SGHVS and CDR2 FNYEAQ. In nucleotides, the CDR3 is TGTGCCAGCAGTAGCGGGAATGAGCAGTTCTTC. Protein product: CASSSGNEQFF. Combining the CDR3 with reference TRBV7-6 and TRBJ2-1 gives the whole variable domain GAGVSQSPRYKVTKRGQDVALRCDPISGHVSLYWYRQALGQGPEFLTYFNYEAQQDKSGLPNDRFSAERPEGSISTLTIQRTEQRDSAMYRCASSSGNEQFFGPGTRLTVL.

V usage is TRBV13 and J usage is TRBJ2-1; D uncertain. The CDR3 consists of 13 residues. Germline CDR1 and CDR2: PRHDT and FYEKMQ (reference sequence). V lost 3 bases, J lost 7 bases, and 10 bases lay in between. This CDR3 reads CASSLALWNEQFF. CDR3 bases: TGTGCCAGCAGCTTGGCCCTTTGGAATGAGCAGTTCTTC.

The chain uses TRBV14 and TRBJ2-5, with D unresolved. The germline gives CDR1 SGHDN, CDR2 FVKESK. The length of the CDR3 is 15 residues. Between the trimmed V and J ends, which lost 0 bases and 3 bases, there was a span of 11 bases. The CDR3 sequence is CASSQDHRAKETQYF. The CDR3 DNA reads as TGTGCCAGCAGCCAAGATCACCGGGCGAAAGAGACCCAGTACTTC.

The chain is built from TRBV5-4 and TRBJ2-7; 7 positions match TRBD1. Germline V gives CDR1 SGHNT, CDR2 YYREEE (reference sequence). The J segment lost 5 bases and the V segment lost 9 bases, leaving 11 bases of the junction unmatched. This CDR3 has 13 residues. The DNA for the CDR3 is TGTGCCATCGGCCGGGACAGCGGTCACGAGCAGTACGTC. This sequence encodes CAIGRDSGHEQYV.

The V gene is TRBV6-6, the J gene TRBJ1-2; D is perhaps TRBD1 (6 bases). Germline values: CDR1 MNHNY, CDR2 SVGAGI (reference sequence). V lost 2 bases to trimming and J lost 8 bases, with 12 bases between them. The CDR3 spans 13 residues. The CDR3 DNA reads as TGTGCCAGCAGTTACGCGGGGGCCTTCGGCTACACCTTC. Its protein is CASSYAGAFGYTF.

The chain has TRBV5-1 and TRBJ2-2, with 7 nucleotides matching TRBD2. V shed 4 bases and J 0 bases; nucleotides not matched to a gene: 6. The CDR3 loop spans 16 amino acids. Germline CDR1 and CDR2: SGHRS and YFSETQ. The CDR3 DNA reads as TGCGCCAGCAGCGTGGAGGCGGGAGCGAACACCGGGGAGCTGTTTTTT. It yields the protein CASSVEAGANTGELFF. The whole variable domain, remainder taken from reference TRBV5-1 and TRBJ2-2, is KAGVTQTPRYLIKTRGQQVTLSCSPISGHRSVSWYQQTPGQGLQFLFEYFSETQRNKGNFPGRFSGRQFSNSRSEMNVSTLELGDSALYLCASSVEAGANTGELFFGEGSRLTVL.

The rearrangement links TRBV7-2 to TRBJ2-7, with D unclear. The CDR3 covers 13 residues. Trimming took off 3 bases at V and 7 bases at J, with 13 bases between the two ends. Germline assignment: CDR1 SGHTA and CDR2 FQGNSA. The CDR3 protein is CASSFQELREQYV. The CDR3 coding sequence is TGTGCCAGCAGCTTCCAAGAGCTGAGGGAGCAGTACGTC.

CDR3 in DNA: TGTGCCAGTAGTATATCAGGACTAGCTAGTGGAGAGCTGTTTTTT. It specifies CASSISGLASGELFF. The chain is built from TRBV19 and TRBJ2-2; 8 nucleotides match TRBD2. The CDR3 runs 15 residues. Germline V CDR1 and CDR2: LNHDA, SQIVND (reference sequence). Unmatched junction bases numbered 10, after V lost 2 bases and J lost 11 bases.

This clone showed up just a few times. The CDR3 is CASKGGWAGGDREQFF. Here the CDR3 DNA reads TGCGCCAGCAAGGGAGGTTGGGCGGGAGGGGATCGTGAGCAGTTCTTC. The chain employs TRBV5-1 and TRBJ2-1; 9 bases align to TRBD2. V lost 6 bases, J lost 9 bases, and 16 bases stayed unmatched. This CDR3 is 16 amino acids long. Germline lookup yields CDR1 SGHRS and CDR2 YFSETQ.

V usage is TRBV10-3 and J usage is TRBJ2-7; 11 positions match TRBD2. V lost 7 bases, J lost 3 bases, and 5 bases stayed unmatched. This CDR3 has 14 amino acids. Germline V gene lookup returns CDR1 ENHRY and CDR2 SYGVKD. The CDR3 bases are TGTGCCATCACTGCCGGGACTAGCGGCTACGAGCAGTACTTC. Amino acids: CAITAGTSGYEQYF.

The J gene is TRBJ2-7, the V gene TRBV6-6; 10 nucleotides line up with TRBD2. The germline gives CDR1 MNHNY, CDR2 SVGAGI (reference sequence). V shed 7 bases, J shed 3 bases, and the junction held 6 bases outside the gene matches. The CDR3 sequence is 14 residues long. The CDR3 coding sequence is TGTGCCAGCAACGTAGCGGGAGGAGGCTACGAGCAGTACTTC. As protein: CASNVAGGGYEQYF.

This clone was observed once. The genes are TRBV6-4 and TRBJ1-2; weak D call: TRBD1 (6 bases). This CDR3 comprises 16 residues. CDR1 and CDR2 from the germline V gene are MRHNA and SNTAGT. V was shortened by 2 bases and J by 7 bases, with 20 bases between the two germline ends. CDR3 in DNA: TGTGCCAGCAGTGACACGGGGTTAAGGGGGAGAGGTGGCTACACCTTC. Its protein product is CASSDTGLRGRGGYTF.

The chain combines TRBV19 with TRBJ2-1, with D uncertain. Germline assignment: CDR1 LNHDA and CDR2 SQIVND (reference sequence). With 8 bases removed from V and 10 bases from J, the gap between germline ends came to 6 bases. This CDR3 spans 9 amino acids. CDR3 nucleotides: TGTGCCAGTTCGCTGGAGCAGTTCTTC. Protein product: CASSLEQFF.

The chain has TRBV10-1 and TRBJ2-7, with a weak D call TRBD1 (5 bases). Deletions cut 7 bases from V and 3 bases from J, with 25 bases between. Germline loops: CDR1 WNHNN, CDR2 SYGVQD (reference sequence). CDR3 length: 17 amino acids. The CDR3 spells CASISSGAPQLYYEQYV. As DNA, the CDR3 is TGCGCCAGCATATCCTCTGGGGCGCCTCAACTTTACTACGAGCAGTACGTC.

V usage is TRBV7-9 and J usage is TRBJ1-2, with TRBD1 matching over 9 bases. Trimming removed 2 bases from V and 3 bases from J; junction bases left unmatched: 10. CDR3 length: 17 amino acids. CDR1 and CDR2 from the germline V gene are SEHNR and FQNEAQ (reference sequence). The CDR3 DNA is TGTGCCAGCAGCTTAACCGGGACAGGGAGTCGGTACTATGGCTACACCTTC. It encodes CASSLTGTGSRYYGYTF.

The chain combines TRBV5-4 with TRBJ2-6, with a tentative D call TRBD1 (5 bases). This CDR3 has 17 residues. Looked up from germline, CDR1 is SGHNT and CDR2 is YYREEE (reference sequence). The V gene lost 4 bases and the J gene lost 0 bases, with 14 bases spanning the gap. The CDR3 nucleotides are TGTGCCAGCAGCACCGAGACAGATCTCTCTGGGGCCAACGTCCTGACTTTC. Translating gives CASSTETDLSGANVLTF.